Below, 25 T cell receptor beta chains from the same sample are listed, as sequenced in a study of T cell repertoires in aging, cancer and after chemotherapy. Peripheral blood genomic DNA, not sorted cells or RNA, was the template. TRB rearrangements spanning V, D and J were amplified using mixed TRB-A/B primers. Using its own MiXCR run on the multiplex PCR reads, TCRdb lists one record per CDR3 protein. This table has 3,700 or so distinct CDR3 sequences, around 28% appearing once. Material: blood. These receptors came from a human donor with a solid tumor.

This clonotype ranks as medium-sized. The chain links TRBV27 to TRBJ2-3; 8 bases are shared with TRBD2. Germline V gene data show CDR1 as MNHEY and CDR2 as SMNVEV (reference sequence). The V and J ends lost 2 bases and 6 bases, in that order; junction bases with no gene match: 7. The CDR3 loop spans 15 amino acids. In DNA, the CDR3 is TGTGCCAGCAGTTTACTCGGGGGGGAGGGGGATACGCAGTATTTT. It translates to CASSLLGGEGDTQYF.

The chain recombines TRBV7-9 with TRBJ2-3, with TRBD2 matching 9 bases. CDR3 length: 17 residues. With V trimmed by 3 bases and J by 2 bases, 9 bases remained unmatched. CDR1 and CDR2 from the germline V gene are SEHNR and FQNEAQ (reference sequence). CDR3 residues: CASSFWGSGGVTDTQYF. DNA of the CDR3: TGTGCCAGCAGCTTTTGGGGTAGCGGGGGAGTCACAGATACGCAGTATTTT.

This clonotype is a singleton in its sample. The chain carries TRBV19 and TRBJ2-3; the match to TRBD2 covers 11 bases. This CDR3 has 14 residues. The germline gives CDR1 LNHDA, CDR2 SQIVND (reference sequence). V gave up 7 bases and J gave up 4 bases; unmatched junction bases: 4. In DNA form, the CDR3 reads TGTGCCAGTACCAAGACTAGCGGGGCAGATACGCAGTATTTT. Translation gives CASTKTSGADTQYF.

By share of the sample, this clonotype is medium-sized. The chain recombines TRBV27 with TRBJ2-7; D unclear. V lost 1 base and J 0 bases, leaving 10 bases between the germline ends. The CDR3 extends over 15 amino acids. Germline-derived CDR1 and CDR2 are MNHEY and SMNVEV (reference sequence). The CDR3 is CASSLYGTLSYEQYF. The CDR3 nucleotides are TGTGCCAGCAGTTTATACGGCACCCTCTCCTACGAGCAGTACTTC.

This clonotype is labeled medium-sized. CDR3 DNA sequence: TGTGCCAGTAGTATAGTGGCGAACACTGAAGCTTTCTTT. Protein product: CASSIVANTEAFF. V and J are TRBV19 and TRBJ1-1; no clear D gene. CDR3 length: 13 residues. V lost 1 base and J 1 base, leaving 4 bases between the germline ends. The germline V gene encodes CDR1 LNHDA and CDR2 SQIVND (reference sequence).

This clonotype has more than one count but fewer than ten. CDR3 DNA sequence: TGCAGTGCTATCCCAACCTGGCTCCAGGGGGCTAGTTATAGCAATCAGCCCCAGCATTTT. Its translation: CSAIPTWLQGASYSNQPQHF. V is TRBV20-1 and J is TRBJ1-5; 8 positions agree with TRBD1. The trim removed 4 bases at V and 0 bases at J, leaving 20 bases unmatched. CDR3 size: 20 residues. Germline lookup yields CDR1 DFQATT and CDR2 SNEGSKA (reference sequence).

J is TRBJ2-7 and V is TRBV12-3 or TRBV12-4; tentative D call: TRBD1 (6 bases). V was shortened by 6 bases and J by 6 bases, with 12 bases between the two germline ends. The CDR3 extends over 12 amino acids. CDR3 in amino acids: CASSEQGIEQYF. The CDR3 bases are TGTGCCAGCAGCGAACAGGGAATCGAGCAGTACTTC.

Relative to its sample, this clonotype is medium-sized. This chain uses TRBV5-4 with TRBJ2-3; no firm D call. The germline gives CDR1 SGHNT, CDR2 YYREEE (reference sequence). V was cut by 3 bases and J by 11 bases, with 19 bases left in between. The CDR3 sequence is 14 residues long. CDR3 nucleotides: TGTGCCAGCAGCTCCTCCACTATAGTCCTAAAGCAGTATTTT. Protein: CASSSSTIVLKQYF.

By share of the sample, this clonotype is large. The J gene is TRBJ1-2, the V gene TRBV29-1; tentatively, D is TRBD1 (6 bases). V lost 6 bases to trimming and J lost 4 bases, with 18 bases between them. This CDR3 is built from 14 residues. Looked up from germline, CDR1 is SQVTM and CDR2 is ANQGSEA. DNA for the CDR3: TGCAGCGTCACCATACAGCAGGGGCCCTATGGCTACACCTTC. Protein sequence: CSVTIQQGPYGYTF. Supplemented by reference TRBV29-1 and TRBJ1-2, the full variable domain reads SAVISQKPSRDICQRGTSLTIQCQVDSQVTMMFWYRQQPGQSLTLIATANQGSEATYESGFVIDKFPISRPNLTFSTLTVSNMSPEDSSIYLCSVTIQQGPYGYTFGSGTRLTVV.

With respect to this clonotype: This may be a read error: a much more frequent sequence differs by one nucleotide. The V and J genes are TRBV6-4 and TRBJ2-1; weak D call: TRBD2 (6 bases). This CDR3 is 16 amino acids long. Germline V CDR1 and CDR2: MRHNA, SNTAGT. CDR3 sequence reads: CASSDSPGEPYNKQFF. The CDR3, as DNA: TGTGCCAGCAGTGACTCTCCGGGGGAGCCCTACAATAAGCAGTTCTTC.

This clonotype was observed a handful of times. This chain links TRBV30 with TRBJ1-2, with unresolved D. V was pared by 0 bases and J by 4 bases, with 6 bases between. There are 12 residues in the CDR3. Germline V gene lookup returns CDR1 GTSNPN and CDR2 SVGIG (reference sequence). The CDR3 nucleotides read TGTGCCTGGAGTGTCGGGGTCTATGGCTACACCTTC. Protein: CAWSVGVYGYTF.

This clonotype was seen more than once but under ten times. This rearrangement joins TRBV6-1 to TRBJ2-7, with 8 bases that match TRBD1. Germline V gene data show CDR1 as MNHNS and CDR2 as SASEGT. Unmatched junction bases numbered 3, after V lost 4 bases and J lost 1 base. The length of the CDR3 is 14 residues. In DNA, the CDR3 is TGTGCCAGCAGTGGGGGGACAGGTTCCTACGAGCAGTACTTC. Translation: CASSGGTGSYEQYF.

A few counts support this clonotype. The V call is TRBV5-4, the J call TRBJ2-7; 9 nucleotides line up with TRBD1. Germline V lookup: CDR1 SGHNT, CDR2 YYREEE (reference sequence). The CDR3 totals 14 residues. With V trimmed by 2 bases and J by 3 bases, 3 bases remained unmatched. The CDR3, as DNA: TGTGCCAGCAGCTTACAGGGGGCCGACTACGAGCAGTACTTC. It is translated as CASSLQGADYEQYF.

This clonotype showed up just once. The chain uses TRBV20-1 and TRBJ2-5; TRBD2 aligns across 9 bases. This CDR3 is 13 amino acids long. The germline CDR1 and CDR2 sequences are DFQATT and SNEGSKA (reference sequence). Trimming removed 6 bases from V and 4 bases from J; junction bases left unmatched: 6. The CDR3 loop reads CSAAGGRGETQYF. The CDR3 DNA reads TGCAGTGCCGCGGGGGGGAGAGGAGAGACCCAGTACTTC.

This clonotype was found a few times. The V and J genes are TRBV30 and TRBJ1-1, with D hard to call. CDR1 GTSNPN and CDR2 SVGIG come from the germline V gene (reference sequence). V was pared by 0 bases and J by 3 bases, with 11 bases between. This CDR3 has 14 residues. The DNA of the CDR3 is TGTGCCTGGAGTGTACTACCGGGGTACACTGAAGCTTTCTTT. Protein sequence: CAWSVLPGYTEAFF.

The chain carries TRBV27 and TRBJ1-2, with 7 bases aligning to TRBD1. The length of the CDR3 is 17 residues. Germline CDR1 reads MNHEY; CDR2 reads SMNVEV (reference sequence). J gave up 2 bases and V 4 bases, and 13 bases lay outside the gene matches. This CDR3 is CASSSWTGGERNYGYTF. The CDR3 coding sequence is TGTGCCAGCAGTTCCTGGACAGGAGGAGAAAGAAACTATGGCTACACCTTC.

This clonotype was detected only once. DNA for the CDR3: TGTGCCAGCAGTTTGATAGCGGGGATAGGAGAGACCCAGTACTTC. Protein sequence: CASSLIAGIGETQYF. The V gene is TRBV12-3 or TRBV12-4, the J gene TRBJ2-5, with 8 bases matching TRBD2. Trimming removed 3 bases from V and 4 bases from J; junction bases left unmatched: 7. The CDR3 is 15 residues long.

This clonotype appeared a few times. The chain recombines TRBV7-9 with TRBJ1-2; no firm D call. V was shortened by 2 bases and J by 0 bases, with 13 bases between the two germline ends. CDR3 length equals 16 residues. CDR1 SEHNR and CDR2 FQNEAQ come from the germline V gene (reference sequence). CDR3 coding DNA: TGTGCCAGCAGCTTAAACGAAGAGTGGCCTAACTATGGCTACACCTTC. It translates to CASSLNEEWPNYGYTF. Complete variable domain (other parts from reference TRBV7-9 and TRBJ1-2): DTGVSQNPRHKITKRGQNVTFRCDPISEHNRLYWYRQTLGQGPEFLTYFQNEAQLEKSRLLSDRFSAERPKGSFSTLEIQRTEQGDSAMYLCASSLNEEWPNYGYTFGSGTRLTVV.

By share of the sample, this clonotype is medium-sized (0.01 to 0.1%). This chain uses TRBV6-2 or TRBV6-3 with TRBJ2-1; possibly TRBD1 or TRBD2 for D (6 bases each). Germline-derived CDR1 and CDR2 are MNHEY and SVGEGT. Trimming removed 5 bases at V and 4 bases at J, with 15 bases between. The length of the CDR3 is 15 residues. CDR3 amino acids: CASSDTGAQYNEQFF. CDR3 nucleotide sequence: TGTGCCAGCAGTGACACGGGGGCGCAGTACAATGAGCAGTTCTTC.

The CDR3 here is CASASIAGRADTQYF. DNA for the CDR3: TGTGCCAGCGCCTCGATAGCGGGGCGGGCAGATACGCAGTATTTT. This rearrangement joins TRBV6-4 to TRBJ2-3, with 8 bases lining up with TRBD2. CDR1 MRHNA and CDR2 SNTAGT come from the germline V gene. V dropped 8 bases and J dropped 4; count of bases not matched to a gene: 11. The CDR3 has 15 amino acids.

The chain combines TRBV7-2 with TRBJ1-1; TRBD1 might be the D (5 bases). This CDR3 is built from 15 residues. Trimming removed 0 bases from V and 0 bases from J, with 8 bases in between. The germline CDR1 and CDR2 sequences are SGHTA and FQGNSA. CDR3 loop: CASSLAEGVNTEAFF. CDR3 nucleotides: TGTGCCAGCAGCTTAGCCGAAGGGGTGAACACTGAAGCTTTCTTT.

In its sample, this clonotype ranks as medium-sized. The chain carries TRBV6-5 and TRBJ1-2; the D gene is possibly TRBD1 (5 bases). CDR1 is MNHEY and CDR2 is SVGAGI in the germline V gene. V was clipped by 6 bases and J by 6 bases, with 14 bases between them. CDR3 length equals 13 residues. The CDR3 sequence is CASSKRGMDGYTF. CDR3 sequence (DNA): TGTGCCAGCAGCAAGCGGGGGATGGATGGCTACACCTTC.

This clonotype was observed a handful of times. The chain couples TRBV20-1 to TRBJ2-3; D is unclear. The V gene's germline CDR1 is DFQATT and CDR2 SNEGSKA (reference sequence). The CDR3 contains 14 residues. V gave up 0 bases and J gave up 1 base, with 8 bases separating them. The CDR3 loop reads CSARDGGGTDTQYF. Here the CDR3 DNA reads TGCAGTGCTAGAGATGGCGGAGGCACAGATACGCAGTATTTT.

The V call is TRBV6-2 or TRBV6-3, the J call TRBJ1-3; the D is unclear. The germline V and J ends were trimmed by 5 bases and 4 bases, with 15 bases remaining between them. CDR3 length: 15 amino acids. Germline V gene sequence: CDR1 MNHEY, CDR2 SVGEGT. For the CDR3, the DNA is TGTGCCAGCAGTCCCTTGAACGGCTCCGGAAACACCATATATTTT. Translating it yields CASSPLNGSGNTIYF.

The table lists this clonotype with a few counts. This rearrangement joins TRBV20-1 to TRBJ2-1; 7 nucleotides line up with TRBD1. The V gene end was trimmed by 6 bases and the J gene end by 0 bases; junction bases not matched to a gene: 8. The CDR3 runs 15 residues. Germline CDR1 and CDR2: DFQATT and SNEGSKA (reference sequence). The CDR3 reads CSAQGQPSSYNEQFF. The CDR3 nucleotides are TGCAGTGCCCAGGGACAGCCGAGCTCCTACAATGAGCAGTTCTTC.